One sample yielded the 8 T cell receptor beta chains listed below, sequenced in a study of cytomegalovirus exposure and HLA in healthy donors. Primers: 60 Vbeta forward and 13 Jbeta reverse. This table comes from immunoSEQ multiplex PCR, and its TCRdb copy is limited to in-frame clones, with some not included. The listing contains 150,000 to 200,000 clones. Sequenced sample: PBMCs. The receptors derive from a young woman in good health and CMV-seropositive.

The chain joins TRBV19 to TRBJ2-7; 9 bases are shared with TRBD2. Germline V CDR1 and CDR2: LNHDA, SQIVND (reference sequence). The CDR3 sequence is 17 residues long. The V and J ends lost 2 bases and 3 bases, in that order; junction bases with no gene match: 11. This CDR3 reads CASSIKGLAGTGYEQYF. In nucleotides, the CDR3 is TGTGCCAGTAGTATAAAGGGGCTAGCGGGAACGGGCTACGAGCAGTACTTC. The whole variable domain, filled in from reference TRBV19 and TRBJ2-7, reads DGGITQSPKYLFRKEGQNVTLSCEQNLNHDAMYWYRQDPGQGLRLIYYSQIVNDFQKGDIAEGYSVSREKKESFPLTVTSAQKNPTAFYLCASSIKGLAGTGYEQYFGPGTRLTVT.

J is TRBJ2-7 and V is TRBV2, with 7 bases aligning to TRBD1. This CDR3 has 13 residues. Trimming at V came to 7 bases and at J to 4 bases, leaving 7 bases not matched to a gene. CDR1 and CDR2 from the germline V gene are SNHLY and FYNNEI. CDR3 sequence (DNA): TGTGCCAGCACCGAGACAGGGTTATACGAGCAGTACTTC. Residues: CASTETGLYEQYF. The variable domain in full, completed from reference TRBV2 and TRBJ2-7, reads EPEVTQTPSHQVTQMGQEVILRCVPISNHLYFYWYRQILGQKVEFLVSFYNNEISEKSEIFDDQFSVERPDGSNFTLKIRSTKLEDSAMYFCASTETGLYEQYFGPGTRLTVT.

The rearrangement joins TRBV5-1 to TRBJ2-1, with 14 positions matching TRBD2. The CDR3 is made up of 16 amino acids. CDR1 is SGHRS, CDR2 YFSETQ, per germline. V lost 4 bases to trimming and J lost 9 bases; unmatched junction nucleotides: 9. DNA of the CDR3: TGCGCCAGCAGCACGCAAGGACTAGCGGGAGGATTTGAGCAGTTCTTC. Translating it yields CASSTQGLAGGFEQFF.

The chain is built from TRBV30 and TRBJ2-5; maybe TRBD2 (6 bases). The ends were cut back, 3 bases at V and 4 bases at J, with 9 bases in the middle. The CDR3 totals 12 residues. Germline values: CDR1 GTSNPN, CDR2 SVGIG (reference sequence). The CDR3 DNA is TGTGCCTGGAGCGGGGGAGGAGAGACCCAGTACTTC. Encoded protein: CAWSGGGETQYF.

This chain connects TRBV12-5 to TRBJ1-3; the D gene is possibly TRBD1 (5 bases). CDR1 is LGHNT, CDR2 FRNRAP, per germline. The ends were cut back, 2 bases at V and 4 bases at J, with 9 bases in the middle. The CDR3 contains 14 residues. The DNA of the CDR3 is TGTGCTAGTGGTTTGTGGGGCCGCGGAAACACCATATATTTT. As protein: CASGLWGRGNTIYF.

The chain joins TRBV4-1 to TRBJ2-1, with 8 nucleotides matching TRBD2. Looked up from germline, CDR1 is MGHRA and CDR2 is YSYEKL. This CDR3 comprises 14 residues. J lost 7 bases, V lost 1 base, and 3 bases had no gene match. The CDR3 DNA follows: TGCGCCAGCAGCCAAGTACGGGAGGGTAATGAGCAGTTCTTC. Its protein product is CASSQVREGNEQFF.

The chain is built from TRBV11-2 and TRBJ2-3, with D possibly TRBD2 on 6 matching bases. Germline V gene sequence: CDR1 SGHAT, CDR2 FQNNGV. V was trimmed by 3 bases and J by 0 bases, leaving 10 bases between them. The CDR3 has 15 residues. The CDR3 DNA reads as TGTGCCAGCAGCTTCCTTAGCGGCAGCACAGATACGCAGTATTTT. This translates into CASSFLSGSTDTQYF.

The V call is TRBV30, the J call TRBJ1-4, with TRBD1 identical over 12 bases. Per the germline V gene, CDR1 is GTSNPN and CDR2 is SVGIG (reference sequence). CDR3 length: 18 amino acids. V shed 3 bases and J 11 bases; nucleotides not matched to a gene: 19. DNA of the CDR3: TGTGCCTGGAGCGGCGGCCGTACTTCTCGGGACAGGGGGCTGAAACTGTTTTTT. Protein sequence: CAWSGGRTSRDRGLKLFF.